What follows are 12 T cell receptor beta chains derived from one specimen sequenced in a study of blood T cell repertoires in COVID-19. The repertoire was sequenced with immunoSEQ multiplex PCR; TCRdb's copy has only in-frame clones and lacks some. The sample records some 150,000 clones, over 65% being singletons. The specimen was peripheral blood. The source of these receptors is a human donor in a cohort sampled during active COVID-19.

The chain couples TRBV4-2 to TRBJ1-6, with a tentative D call TRBD1 (5 bases). Trimming stripped 2 bases from V and 6 bases from J, with 11 bases between. In germline, CDR1 is LGHNA, CDR2 YNFKEQ. CDR3 length: 15 residues. The CDR3 DNA sequence: TGTGCCAGCAGCCAACCCGACAGCCCTAATTCACCCCTCCACTTT. Encoded protein: CASSQPDSPNSPLHF.

CDR3 sequence (DNA): TGTGCCACCAGCAGAGTATATTTCTCCTACAATGAGCAGTTCTTC. This translates into CATSRVYFSYNEQFF. The chain has TRBV15 and TRBJ2-1, with no clear D. Between the trimmed V and J ends, which lost 1 base and 0 bases, there was a span of 7 bases. The germline V gene has CDR1 LNHNV and CDR2 YYDKDF (reference sequence). This CDR3 spans 15 amino acids.

The J gene is TRBJ1-2, the V gene TRBV28; 7 nucleotides agree with TRBD1. The germline V gene has CDR1 MDHEN and CDR2 SYDVKM. CDR3 size: 14 residues. V gave up 6 bases and J gave up 4 bases; unmatched junction bases: 8. CDR3 in amino acids: CASSRDSHLYGYTF. CDR3 in DNA: TGTGCCAGCAGCCGGGACAGCCACCTCTATGGCTACACCTTC.

The chain couples TRBV19 to TRBJ2-1; D is perhaps TRBD2 (6 bases). Germline CDR1 is LNHDA and CDR2 is SQIVND (reference sequence). Trimming took off 1 base at V and 2 bases at J, with 9 bases between the two ends. This CDR3 has 15 residues. The CDR3 spells CASSIGGRTYNEQFF. The CDR3 nucleotides read TGTGCCAGTAGTATAGGAGGGAGGACCTACAATGAGCAGTTCTTC.

This sequence joins TRBV9 and TRBJ1-3; D gene unclear. This CDR3 has 16 amino acids. The V end lost 1 base, the J end lost 4 bases, and 15 bases lay between the germline ends. CDR1 is SGDLS and CDR2 is YYNGEE in the germline V gene. CDR3 sequence: CASSVNSTSSGNTIYF. Here the CDR3 DNA reads TGTGCCAGCAGCGTAAACTCCACCTCTTCCGGAAACACCATATATTTT.

V is TRBV20-1 and J is TRBJ2-1; possible D gene TRBD2, 5 bases. In germline, CDR1 is DFQATT, CDR2 SNEGSKA (reference sequence). This CDR3 has 15 residues. Trimming took 3 bases from V and 0 from J, leaving 12 bases between them. The CDR3 region has the DNA TGCAGTGCTAGTGAAGCGCGGGTCTCCTACAATGAGCAGTTCTTC. It codes for CSASEARVSYNEQFF.

This clone has just a few counts. This chain's CDR3 is CASSLRLAGDEQFF. DNA of the CDR3: TGCGCCAGCAGCTTGAGACTAGCGGGAGATGAGCAGTTCTTC. V gene TRBV5-1 combines with J gene TRBJ2-1; 12 nucleotides line up with TRBD2. This CDR3 comprises 14 residues. Germline V gene sequence: CDR1 SGHRS, CDR2 YFSETQ. Trimming cost V 1 base and J 8 bases; bases outside gene matches: 1.

The chain recombines TRBV13 with TRBJ2-7, with D possibly TRBD1 on 6 matching bases. This CDR3 spans 16 amino acids. Germline V lookup: CDR1 PRHDT, CDR2 FYEKMQ (reference sequence). The V and J ends lost 0 bases and 2 bases respectively, with 14 bases between them. CDR3 protein: CASSLGGRGNPYEQYF. The CDR3 bases are TGTGCCAGCAGCTTAGGTGGCAGGGGCAACCCCTACGAGCAGTACTTC.

The table lists this clone with a few counts. CDR3: CASSWSTLAGVQETQYF. In nucleotides, the CDR3 is TGTGCCAGCAGTTGGTCTACCCTAGCGGGAGTTCAAGAGACCCAGTACTTC. The rearrangement links TRBV11-2 to TRBJ2-5; 10 positions agree with TRBD2. After removal of 6 bases from V and 2 bases from J, the junction contained 12 bases not matched to a gene. CDR1 is SGHAT and CDR2 is FQNNGV in the germline V gene. The CDR3 length is 17 residues.

The V gene is TRBV4-2, the J gene TRBJ2-1; TRBD2 agrees at 9 bases. Germline values: CDR1 LGHNA, CDR2 YNFKEQ. The ends lost 0 bases at V and 7 bases at J; junction bases unmatched: 7. The CDR3 has 16 residues. The CDR3 here is CASSQEWRGGINEQFF. The CDR3 nucleotides are TGTGCCAGCAGCCAAGAATGGCGGGGGGGCATAAATGAGCAGTTCTTC.

The gene calls are TRBV6-5 and TRBJ2-3; 11 positions match TRBD2. V shed 7 bases and J 4 bases; nucleotides not matched to a gene: 7. Germline V gene data show CDR1 as MNHEY and CDR2 as SVGAGI. The CDR3 is 15 amino acids. The CDR3 DNA reads TGTGCCAGCACCGCAACTAGCGGGGGTGCAGATACGCAGTATTTT. This gives the protein CASTATSGGADTQYF.

The rearrangement uses TRBV19 and TRBJ2-4; 7 positions agree with TRBD1. Germline loops: CDR1 LNHDA, CDR2 SQIVND (reference sequence). CDR3 size: 16 residues. Trimming at V came to 0 bases and at J to 3 bases, leaving 5 bases not matched to a gene. The CDR3 is CASSIEQGYLKNIQYF. DNA for the CDR3: TGTGCCAGTAGTATAGAACAGGGGTACCTCAAAAACATTCAGTACTTC.